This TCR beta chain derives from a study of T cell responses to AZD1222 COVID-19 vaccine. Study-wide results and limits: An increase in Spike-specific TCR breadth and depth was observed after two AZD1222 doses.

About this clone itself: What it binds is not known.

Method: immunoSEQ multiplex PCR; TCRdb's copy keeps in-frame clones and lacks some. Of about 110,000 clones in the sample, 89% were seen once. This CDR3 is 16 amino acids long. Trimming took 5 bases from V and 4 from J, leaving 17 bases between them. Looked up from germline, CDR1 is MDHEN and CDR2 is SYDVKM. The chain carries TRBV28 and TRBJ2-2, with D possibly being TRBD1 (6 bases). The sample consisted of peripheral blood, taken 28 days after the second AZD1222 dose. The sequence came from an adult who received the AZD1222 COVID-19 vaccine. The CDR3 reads CASSPPGQWGTGELFF. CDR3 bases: TGTGCCAGCAGTCCGCCGGGACAATGGGGCACCGGGGAGCTGTTTTTT.